The source of this T cell receptor (beta chain) is a study of monozygotic twins with inflammatory bowel disease. Via template switching, UMIs carrying a 6-nucleotide sample barcode were introduced. With the 5' RACE reads reprocessed, TCRdb shows one record per CDR3 protein and no DNA. The sample has about 350,000 distinct CDR3 sequences. Researchers isolated total RNA from whole blood without sorting T cells. Per germline, CDR1 SQVTM and CDR2 ANQGSEA. The CDR3 loop spans 12 amino acids. The sequence came from a human donor with ulcerative colitis or Crohn's disease, or a healthy co-twin of an affected twin (not recorded which). The sample consisted of blood. This sequence joins TRBV29-1 and TRBJ2-7; TCRdb's D call of TRBD1 is untestable without DNA. CDR3 in amino acids: CSVSLGGYEQYF.